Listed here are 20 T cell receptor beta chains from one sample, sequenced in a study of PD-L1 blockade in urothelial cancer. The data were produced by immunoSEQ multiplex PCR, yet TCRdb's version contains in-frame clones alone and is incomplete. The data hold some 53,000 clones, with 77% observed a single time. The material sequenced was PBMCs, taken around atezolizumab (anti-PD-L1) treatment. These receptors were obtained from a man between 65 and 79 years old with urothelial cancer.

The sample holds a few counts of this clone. The CDR3 DNA reads TGCGCCAGCAGCCCCGGGACGCTGCGGGGAGAGGCTTTCTTT. Its translation is CASSPGTLRGEAFF. The chain joins TRBV4-3 to TRBJ1-1; tentatively, D is TRBD1 (5 bases). This CDR3 is 14 amino acids long. The germline CDR1 and CDR2 sequences are LGHNA and YSLEER. V lost 4 bases, J lost 11 bases, and 20 bases lay in between.

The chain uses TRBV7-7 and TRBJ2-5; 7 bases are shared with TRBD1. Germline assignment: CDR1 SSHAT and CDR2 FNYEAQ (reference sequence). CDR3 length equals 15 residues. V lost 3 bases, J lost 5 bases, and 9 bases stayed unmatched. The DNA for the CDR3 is TGTGCCAGCAGCTTGGGGATTGGACAGGTCGAGACCCAGTACTTC. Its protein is CASSLGIGQVETQYF.

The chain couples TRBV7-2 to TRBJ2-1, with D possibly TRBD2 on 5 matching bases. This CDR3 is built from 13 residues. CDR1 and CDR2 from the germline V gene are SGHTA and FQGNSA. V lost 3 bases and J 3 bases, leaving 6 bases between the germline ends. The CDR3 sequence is CASSFDYYNEQFF. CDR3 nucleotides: TGTGCCAGCAGCTTCGACTACTACAATGAGCAGTTCTTC. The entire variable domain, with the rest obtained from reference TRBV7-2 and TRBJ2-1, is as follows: GAGVSQSPSNKVTEKGKDVELRCDPISGHTALYWYRQSLGQGLEFLIYFQGNSAPDKSGLPSDRFSAERTGGSVSTLTIQRTQQEDSAVYLCASSFDYYNEQFFGPGTRLTVL.

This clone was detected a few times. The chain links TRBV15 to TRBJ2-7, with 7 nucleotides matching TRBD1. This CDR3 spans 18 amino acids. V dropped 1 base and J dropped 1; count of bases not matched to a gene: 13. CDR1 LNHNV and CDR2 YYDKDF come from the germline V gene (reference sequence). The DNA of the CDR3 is TGTGCCACCAGCAGAGCTCGTTTCGGGGACAGACCTTCCTACGAGCAGTACTTC. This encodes CATSRARFGDRPSYEQYF.

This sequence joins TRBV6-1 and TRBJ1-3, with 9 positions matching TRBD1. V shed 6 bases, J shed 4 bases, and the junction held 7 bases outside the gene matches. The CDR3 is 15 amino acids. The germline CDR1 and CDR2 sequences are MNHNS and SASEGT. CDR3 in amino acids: CASSPRTGVGNTIYF. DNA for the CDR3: TGTGCCAGCAGCCCCCGGACAGGGGTAGGAAACACCATATATTTT.

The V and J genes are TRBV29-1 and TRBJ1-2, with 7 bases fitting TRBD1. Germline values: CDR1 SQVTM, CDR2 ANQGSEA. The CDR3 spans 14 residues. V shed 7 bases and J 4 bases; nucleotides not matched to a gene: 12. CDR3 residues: CSAYRTGFIYGYTF. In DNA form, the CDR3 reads TGCAGCGCTTATCGGACAGGTTTTATCTATGGCTACACCTTC. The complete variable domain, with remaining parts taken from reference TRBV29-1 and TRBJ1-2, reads SAVISQKPSRDICQRGTSLTIQCQVDSQVTMMFWYRQQPGQSLTLIATANQGSEATYESGFVIDKFPISRPNLTFSTLTVSNMSPEDSSIYLCSAYRTGFIYGYTFGSGTRLTVV.

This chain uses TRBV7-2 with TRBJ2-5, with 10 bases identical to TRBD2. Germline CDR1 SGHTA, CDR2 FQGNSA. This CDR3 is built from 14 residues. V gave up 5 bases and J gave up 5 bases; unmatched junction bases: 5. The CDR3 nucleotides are TGTGCCAGCAGCCCGGGGACTAGCGCCGAGACCCAGTACTTC. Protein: CASSPGTSAETQYF.

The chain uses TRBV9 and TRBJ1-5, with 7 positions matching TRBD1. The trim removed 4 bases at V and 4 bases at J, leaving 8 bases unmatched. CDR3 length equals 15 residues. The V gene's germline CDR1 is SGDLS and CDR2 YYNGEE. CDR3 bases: TGTGCCAGCAGCTCGACAGGGTCCCCAAATCAGCCCCAGCATTTT. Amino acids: CASSSTGSPNQPQHF.

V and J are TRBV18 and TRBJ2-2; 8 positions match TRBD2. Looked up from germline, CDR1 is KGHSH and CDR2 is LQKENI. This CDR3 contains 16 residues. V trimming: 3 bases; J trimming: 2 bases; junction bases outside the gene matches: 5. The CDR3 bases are TGTGCCAGCTCACCGTTTACTAGCGGAAACACCGGGGAGCTGTTTTTT. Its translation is CASSPFTSGNTGELFF.

CDR3 protein: CASSVDPSGGNTGELFF. In DNA, the CDR3 is TGTGCCAGCAGCGTAGACCCTAGCGGGGGGAACACCGGGGAGCTGTTTTTT. The chain employs TRBV9 and TRBJ2-2; TRBD2 matches 10 bases. Trimming cost V 0 bases and J 1 base; bases outside gene matches: 3. The CDR3 length is 17 residues. Germline V lookup: CDR1 SGDLS, CDR2 YYNGEE.

The CDR3 region has the DNA TGTGCCACCAGCAGAGATCTGGGCGGGGGGGCGAAAGAGACCCAGTACTTC. Its protein is CATSRDLGGGAKETQYF. The gene calls are TRBV15 and TRBJ2-5, with 9 bases identical to TRBD2. The germline CDR1 and CDR2 sequences are LNHNV and YYDKDF (reference sequence). There are 17 residues in the CDR3. The V gene end was trimmed by 0 bases and the J gene end by 3 bases; junction bases not matched to a gene: 8. The whole variable domain, filled in from reference TRBV15 and TRBJ2-5, reads DAMVIQNPRYQVTQFGKPVTLSCSQTLNHNVMYWYQQKSSQAPKLLFHYYDKDFNNEADTPDNFQSRRPNTSFCFLDIRSPGLGDTAMYLCATSRDLGGGAKETQYFGPGTRLLVL.

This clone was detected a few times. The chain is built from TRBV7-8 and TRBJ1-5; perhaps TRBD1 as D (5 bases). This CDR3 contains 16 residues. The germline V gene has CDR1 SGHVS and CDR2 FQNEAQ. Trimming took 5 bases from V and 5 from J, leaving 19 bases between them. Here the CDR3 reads CASSPREEGRHQPQHF. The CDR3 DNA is TGTGCCAGCAGCCCTAGAGAGGAGGGGAGACATCAGCCCCAGCATTTT.

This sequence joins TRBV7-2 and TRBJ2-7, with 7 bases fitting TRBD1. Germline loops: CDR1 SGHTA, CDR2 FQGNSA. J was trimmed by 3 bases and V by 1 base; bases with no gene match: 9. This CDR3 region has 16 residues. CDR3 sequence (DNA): TGTGCCAGCAGCTTAGGCCGGACAGGACCCGACTACGAGCAGTACTTC. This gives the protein CASSLGRTGPDYEQYF.

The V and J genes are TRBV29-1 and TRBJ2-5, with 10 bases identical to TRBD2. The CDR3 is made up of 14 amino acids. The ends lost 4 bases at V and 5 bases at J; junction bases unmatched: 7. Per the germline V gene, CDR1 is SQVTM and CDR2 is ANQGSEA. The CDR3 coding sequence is TGCAGCGTTGTTAGCGGGAGGACTCCTGAGACCCAGTACTTC. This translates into CSVVSGRTPETQYF.

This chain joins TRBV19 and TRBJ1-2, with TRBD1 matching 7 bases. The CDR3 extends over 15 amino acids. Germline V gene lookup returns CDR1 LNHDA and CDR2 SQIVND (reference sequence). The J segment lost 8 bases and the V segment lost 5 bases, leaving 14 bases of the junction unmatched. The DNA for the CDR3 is TGTGCCAGTAGTCCGGGGACAGATCTCCTGAGGGGCTACACCTTC. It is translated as CASSPGTDLLRGYTF.

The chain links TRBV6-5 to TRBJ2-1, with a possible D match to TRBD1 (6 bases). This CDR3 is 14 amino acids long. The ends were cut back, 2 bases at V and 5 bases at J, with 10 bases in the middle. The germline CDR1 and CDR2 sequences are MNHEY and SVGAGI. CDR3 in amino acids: CASSYARGNNEQFF. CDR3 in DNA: TGTGCCAGCAGTTACGCCAGGGGTAACAATGAGCAGTTCTTC.

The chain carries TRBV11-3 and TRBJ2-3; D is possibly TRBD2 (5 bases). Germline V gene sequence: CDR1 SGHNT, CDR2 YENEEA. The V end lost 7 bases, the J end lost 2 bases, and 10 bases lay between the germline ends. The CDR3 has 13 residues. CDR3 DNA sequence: TGTGCCAGCATCGGGATCTCCACAGATACGCAGTATTTT. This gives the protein CASIGISTDTQYF. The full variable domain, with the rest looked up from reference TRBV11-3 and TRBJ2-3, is EAGVVQSPRYKIIEKKQPVAFWCNPISGHNTLYWYLQNLGQGPELLIRYENEEAVDDSQLPKDRFSAERLKGVDSTLKIQPAELGDSAVYLCASIGISTDTQYFGPGTRLTVL.

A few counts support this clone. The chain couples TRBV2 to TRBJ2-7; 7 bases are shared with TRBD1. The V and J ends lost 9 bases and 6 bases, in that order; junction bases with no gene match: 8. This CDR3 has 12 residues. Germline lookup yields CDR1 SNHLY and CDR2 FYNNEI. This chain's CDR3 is CASEVDRSEQYF. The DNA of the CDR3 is TGTGCCAGTGAGGTGGACAGGAGCGAGCAGTACTTC.

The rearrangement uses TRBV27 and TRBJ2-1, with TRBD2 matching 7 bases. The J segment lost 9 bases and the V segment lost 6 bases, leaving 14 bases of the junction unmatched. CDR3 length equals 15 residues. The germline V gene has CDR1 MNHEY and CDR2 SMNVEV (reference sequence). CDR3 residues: CASSRRLASDREQFF. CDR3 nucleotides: TGTGCCAGCAGCAGAAGACTAGCTAGTGACCGTGAGCAGTTCTTC.

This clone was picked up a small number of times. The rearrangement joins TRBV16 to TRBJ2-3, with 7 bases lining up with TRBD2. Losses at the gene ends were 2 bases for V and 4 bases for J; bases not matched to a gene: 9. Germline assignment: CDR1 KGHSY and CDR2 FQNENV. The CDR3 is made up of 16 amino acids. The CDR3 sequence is CASSQGIRGRADTQYF. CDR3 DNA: TGTGCCAGCAGCCAAGGGATCCGAGGGAGGGCAGATACGCAGTATTTT.